The rows below give T cell receptor beta chains drawn from one sample of a study of identical twins. Via MiXCR, TCRdb re-called the 5' RACE reads, giving one row per CDR3 protein. The sample carries a few hundred thousand distinct CDR3 sequences, approximately 10% recorded once. The sequencing input was memory T cells sorted from blood. The receptor set was obtained from a man between 45 and 60 years old in good health. CDR3s include the opening cysteine and the closing phenylalanine or tryptophan. D genes are given only for firm matches. Where a row states a size, it is once, few, many or the class of an expanded clone; other rows omit it.

d_call j_call v_call clone_size cdr3_aa cdr3_nt
- TRBJ2-4 TRBV29-1 many CSVEDGDGGIQYF TGCAGCGTTGAAGATGGGGATGGCGGCATTCAGTACTTC
TRBD1 TRBJ1-3 TRBV11-1 few CASSIWLLTGVSSGNTIYF TGTGCCAGCAGTATCTGGCTACTGACAGGGGTCTCCTCTGGAAACACCATATATTTT
- TRBJ1-5 TRBV20-1 few CSARTRGFGQPQHF TGCAGTGCTAGAACAAGGGGGTTTGGACAGCCCCAGCATTTT
TRBD2 TRBJ2-5 TRBV20-1 many CSARLAGVGQETQYF TGCAGTGCTAGATTAGCGGGAGTGGGCCAAGAGACCCAGTACTTC
- TRBJ2-2 TRBV9 - CASSRQEGEFGELFF TGTGCCAGCAGCCGCCAGGAGGGAGAGTTCGGGGAGCTGTTTTTT
- TRBJ1-1 TRBV6-2/TRBV6-3 few CASSLFGGWSTEAFF TGTGCCAGCAGTCTCTTTGGGGGATGGAGCACTGAAGCTTTCTTT
TRBD1 TRBJ2-1 TRBV7-8 many CASSQAGTGRNNEQFF TGTGCCAGCAGCCAGGCCGGGACAGGGAGGAACAATGAGCAGTTCTTC
- TRBJ2-6 TRBV24-1 - CATSDLDSSGANVLTF TGTGCCACCAGTGACCTGGACTCCTCTGGGGCCAACGTCCTGACTTTC
- TRBJ2-4 TRBV5-1 many CASSQGLVTEEAQYF TGCGCCAGCAGCCAAGGTCTTGTAACGGAAGAAGCTCAGTACTTC
- TRBJ2-1 TRBV30 - CAWNSYNEQFF TGTGCCTGGAATAGCTACAATGAGCAGTTCTTC
- TRBJ2-1 TRBV6-1 few CAPRGAPYNEQFF TGTGCCCCCAGGGGTGCCCCCTACAATGAGCAGTTCTTC
TRBD2 TRBJ2-3 TRBV11-2 many CASSFRTRRSTDTQYF TGTGCCAGCAGCTTTCGGACTAGGAGGAGCACAGATACGCAGTATTTT
- TRBJ1-4 TRBV7-8 - CASSLTRFRTDGEKLFF TGTGCCAGCAGCTTAACCCGGTTTCGGACAGATGGGGAAAAACTGTTTTTT
TRBD1 TRBJ1-3 TRBV18 - CASSPGQGNSGNTIYF TGTGCCAGCTCACCCGGACAGGGAAACTCTGGAAACACCATATATTTT
- TRBJ1-5 TRBV27 few CASSLSFSYQPQHF TGTGCCAGCAGTTTATCCTTTTCCTATCAGCCCCAGCATTTT
- TRBJ1-1 TRBV5-1 many CASSLKVNTEAFF TGCGCCAGCAGCTTGAAGGTGAACACTGAAGCTTTCTTT
TRBD1 TRBJ1-1 TRBV5-1 - CASSLGSRGRSTEAFF TGCGCCAGCAGCTTGGGGTCCAGGGGGCGAAGCACTGAAGCTTTCTTT
- TRBJ2-5 TRBV5-1 - CASSLFSVEETQYF TGCGCCAGCAGCTTGTTTTCCGTTGAGGAGACCCAGTACTTC
- TRBJ2-7 TRBV7-6 - CASSQPGIDEQYF TGTGCCAGCAGCCAGCCGGGGATCGACGAGCAGTACTTC
- TRBJ2-1 TRBV5-1 medium-sized CASSTTLAEQFF TGCGCCAGCAGTACGACTCTCGCTGAGCAGTTCTTC
- TRBJ2-5 TRBV18 - CASSTGTLETQYF TGTGCCAGCTCAACAGGGACCTTAGAGACCCAGTACTTC
TRBD1 TRBJ2-1 TRBV24-1 few CATSDPGTGDHNEQFF TGTGCCACCAGTGATCCCGGGACAGGGGACCACAATGAGCAGTTCTTC
TRBD2 TRBJ2-2 TRBV28 - CASSFPVTSGRTDTGELFF TGTGCCAGCAGTTTCCCCGTCACTAGCGGGAGGACTGACACCGGGGAGCTGTTTTTT
TRBD1 TRBJ1-1 TRBV2 - CASSHIRQGFVAAFF TGTGCCAGCAGCCACATACGACAGGGTTTCGTGGCAGCTTTCTTT
- TRBJ1-3 TRBV3-1 - CASSRPARNTIYF TGTGCCAGCAGCCGCCCCGCACGAAACACCATATATTTT
TRBD1 TRBJ1-1 TRBV9 many CASSATGVEAFF TGTGCCAGCAGCGCGACAGGGGTTGAAGCTTTCTTT
TRBD1 TRBJ2-6 TRBV10-3 many CAIRSGQGTISGANVLTF TGTGCCATCAGATCGGGACAGGGGACAATCTCTGGGGCCAACGTCCTGACTTTC
- TRBJ2-7 TRBV20-1 many CSASGTSSYEQYF TGCAGTGCTTCCGGGACTTCCAGCTACGAGCAGTACTTC
- TRBJ1-2 TRBV7-2 many CASSPWDYGYTF TGTGCCAGCAGCCCCTGGGACTATGGCTACACCTTC
- TRBJ2-1 TRBV14 few CASSQFGRGEQFF TGTGCCAGCAGCCAATTCGGTAGGGGTGAGCAGTTCTTC
- TRBJ2-3 TRBV3-1 - CASSQGGRGTDTQYF TGTGCCAGCAGCCAAGGGGGAAGAGGGACAGATACGCAGTATTTT
- TRBJ1-3 TRBV4-3 - CASSRGGTGSGNTIYF TGCGCCAGCAGCCGAGGAGGAACAGGCTCTGGAAACACCATATATTTT
- TRBJ2-7 TRBV10-1 many CASSGPIAYEQYF TGCGCCAGCAGCGGACCCATTGCCTACGAGCAGTACTTC
- TRBJ1-1 TRBV11-2 - CASSLVRDLGAEAFF TGTGCCAGCAGCTTAGTCAGGGATCTGGGCGCTGAAGCTTTCTTT
- TRBJ1-2 TRBV11-2 many CASSLLSGGTMVGYTF TGTGCCAGCAGCTTACTTAGTGGAGGTACTATGGTAGGCTACACCTTC
- TRBJ1-4 TRBV9 - CASSVFGTGEKLFF TGTGCCAGCAGCGTTTTCGGAACTGGGGAAAAACTGTTTTTT
- TRBJ2-2 TRBV6-5 - CASSYLQGGTGELFF TGTGCCAGCAGTTACCTACAGGGGGGGACCGGGGAGCTGTTTTTT
TRBD2 TRBJ2-3 TRBV28 many CASSQAGGPPDTQYF TGTGCCAGCAGTCAAGCGGGGGGCCCCCCAGATACGCAGTATTTT
TRBD1 TRBJ1-4 TRBV7-6 few CASSLPRGKLFF TGTGCCAGCAGCTTGCCCAGGGGGAAACTGTTTTTT
- TRBJ2-3 TRBV5-1 - CASSSWDPMGDTQYF TGCGCCAGCAGCTCCTGGGACCCAATGGGGGATACGCAGTATTTT
TRBD2 TRBJ2-7 TRBV20-1 few CSARPTSGFSYEQYF TGCAGTGCTAGACCAACTAGCGGTTTCTCCTACGAGCAGTACTTC
- TRBJ2-3 TRBV19 many CASKLGGVADTQYF TGTGCCAGTAAGCTTGGAGGGGTCGCAGATACGCAGTATTTT
- TRBJ1-6 TRBV27 many CASRYYSYNSPLHF TGTGCCAGCAGATATTACTCCTATAATTCACCCCTCCACTTT
TRBD2 TRBJ2-1 TRBV10-3 - CAIGLAGGSGEQFF TGTGCCATAGGACTAGCGGGGGGGAGCGGTGAGCAGTTCTTC
- TRBJ2-1 TRBV9 - CASSVDGGYEQFF TGTGCCAGCAGCGTAGATGGGGGATATGAGCAGTTCTTC
TRBD2 TRBJ2-7 TRBV20-1 many CSARDRLASSYEQYF TGCAGTGCTAGAGATCGACTAGCGTCATCCTACGAGCAGTACTTC
- TRBJ2-5 TRBV6-1 many CASSIRVEETQYF TGTGCCAGCAGCATCAGGGTTGAGGAGACCCAGTACTTC
TRBD1 TRBJ1-2 TRBV5-1 many CASSLGQGNYGYTF TGCGCCAGCAGCTTGGGACAGGGTAACTATGGCTACACCTTC